This entry describes one T cell receptor beta chain. This entry is derived from a study of blood T cell repertoires in COVID-19. The CDR3 contains 12 residues. Trimming stripped 6 bases from V and 3 bases from J, with 9 bases between. Germline-derived CDR1 and CDR2 are LNHDA and SQIVND (reference sequence). This table comes from immunoSEQ multiplex PCR, and its TCRdb copy is limited to in-frame clones, with some not included. This sample has some 270,000 clones; around 90% occur once, and the top ten carry around 2.1%. The clonotype originates from a man aged 50 to 59 with acute or convalescent COVID-19. The J gene is TRBJ2-7, the V gene TRBV19; perhaps TRBD1 as D (5 bases). The sequenced material came from peripheral blood. The CDR3 here is CASRGQFYEQYF. CDR3 nucleotide sequence: TGTGCCAGTAGGGGGCAATTCTACGAGCAGTACTTC.